The 15 T cell receptor beta chains given below trace back to one sample, sequenced in a study of post-analysis software for immune sequencing data. Findings and limits, study-wide: TRBV5-6, TRBV5-1 and TRBV20-1 were among 4 or 5 TRBV segments more frequent in patients than controls.

The TCR beta cDNA libraries contained unique molecular identifiers. TCRdb reprocessed the PCR reads with MiXCR, giving one entry per CDR3 protein. The profile shows about 460,000 distinct CDR3 sequences, under 55% of them singletons. Their target antigens are unknown. The sample taken for sequencing was blood. These receptors were taken from a girl aged 10-17 years with multiple sclerosis.

The V gene is TRBV15, the J gene TRBJ2-7; 7 nucleotides align to TRBD2. CDR3 length: 18 amino acids. Trimming cost V 0 bases and J 5 bases; bases outside gene matches: 16. Per germline, CDR1 LNHNV and CDR2 YYDKDF (reference sequence). CDR3 region: CATSRDQEGGRVRNEQYF. CDR3 coding DNA: TGTGCCACCAGCAGAGATCAGGAAGGCGGGAGAGTTCGGAACGAGCAGTACTTC.

This chain uses TRBV5-1 with TRBJ2-6; D might be TRBD1 (6 bases). Germline CDR1 and CDR2: SGHRS and YFSETQ. V was cut by 8 bases and J by 2 bases, with 11 bases left in between. The CDR3 length is 14 residues. The CDR3 is CASHSGAGANVLTF. As DNA, the CDR3 is TGCGCCAGTCACTCAGGGGCTGGGGCCAACGTCCTGACTTTC.

V usage is TRBV4-1 and J usage is TRBJ1-4, with D maybe TRBD1 (5 bases). V was pared by 0 bases and J by 7 bases, with 12 bases between. The CDR3 loop spans 15 amino acids. From germline, CDR1 is MGHRA and CDR2 YSYEKL. DNA of the CDR3: TGCGCCAGCAGCCAAGATCGGGACTCCCTTGAAAAACTGTTTTTT. Translation gives CASSQDRDSLEKLFF.

The chain uses TRBV3-1 and TRBJ2-1; no clear D gene. This CDR3 has 14 residues. V lost 1 base and J 6 bases, leaving 10 bases between the germline ends. Germline V gene lookup returns CDR1 LGHDT and CDR2 YNNKEL (reference sequence). The CDR3 DNA follows: TGTGCCAGCAGCCAAGGTCTTCCCCCCAATGAGCAGTTCTTC. It specifies CASSQGLPPNEQFF.

A few counts support this clonotype. The chain couples TRBV29-1 to TRBJ2-1; no definite D call. This CDR3 has 12 residues. Per germline, CDR1 SQVTM and CDR2 ANQGSEA. Deletions cut 0 bases from V and 6 bases from J, with 6 bases between. The CDR3 sequence: CSVEDVSNEQFF. For the CDR3, the DNA is TGCAGCGTTGAAGACGTAAGCAATGAGCAGTTCTTC.

This chain joins TRBV10-3 and TRBJ2-3, with D possibly matching TRBD2 (5 bases). CDR3 length: 15 amino acids. Between the trimmed V and J ends, which lost 0 bases and 3 bases, there was a span of 10 bases. Looked up from germline, CDR1 is ENHRY and CDR2 is SYGVKD. This CDR3 reads CAISESVEATDTQYF. In DNA, the CDR3 is TGTGCCATCAGTGAGTCGGTGGAGGCTACAGATACGCAGTATTTT.

The chain uses TRBV20-1 and TRBJ2-3; possible D gene TRBD1, 5 bases. V gave up 6 bases and J gave up 4 bases, with 17 bases separating them. The CDR3 runs to 14 residues. Germline V CDR1 and CDR2: DFQATT, SNEGSKA (reference sequence). CDR3 nucleotides: TGCAGTGCGCAAATTCAGGGTGTCGCAGATACGCAGTATTTT. Amino acids: CSAQIQGVADTQYF.

The J gene is TRBJ2-1, the V gene TRBV29-1, with 10 nucleotides matching TRBD1. After removal of 5 bases from V and 0 bases from J, the junction contained 7 bases not matched to a gene. The CDR3 runs to 16 residues. Germline-derived CDR1 and CDR2 are SQVTM and ANQGSEA. CDR3 sequence (DNA): TGCAGCGTTTTTGGGACAGGGGCCATCTCCTACAATGAGCAGTTCTTC. It yields the protein CSVFGTGAISYNEQFF.

The chain couples TRBV3-1 to TRBJ2-7, with D unresolved. Trimming took 0 bases from V and 3 from J, leaving 9 bases between them. The CDR3 totals 14 residues. Germline CDR1 LGHDT, CDR2 YNNKEL (reference sequence). CDR3 sequence (DNA): TGTGCCAGCAGCCAAGATAGGGCAATCTACGAGCAGTACTTC. Encoded protein: CASSQDRAIYEQYF.

The J gene is TRBJ2-1, the V gene TRBV7-9; the match to TRBD2 covers 10 bases. The junction had 11 bases not matched to a gene; V was cut back by 5 bases and J by 7 bases. The CDR3 is 16 amino acids. The germline gives CDR1 SEHNR, CDR2 FQNEAQ (reference sequence). CDR3 protein: CASSPPLAGERNEQFF. CDR3 DNA sequence: TGTGCCAGCAGCCCCCCGCTAGCGGGAGAGAGGAATGAGCAGTTCTTC. Combining the CDR3 with reference TRBV7-9 and TRBJ2-1 gives the whole variable domain DTGVSQNPRHKITKRGQNVTFRCDPISEHNRLYWYRQTLGQGPEFLTYFQNEAQLEKSRLLSDRFSAERPKGSFSTLEIQRTEQGDSAMYLCASSPPLAGERNEQFFGPGTRLTVL.

This chain uses TRBV7-3 with TRBJ2-3; possible D gene TRBD1, 8 bases. Germline loops: CDR1 SGHTA, CDR2 FQGTGA. The CDR3 is 15 amino acids. The V and J ends lost 5 bases and 0 bases respectively, with 12 bases between them. The CDR3 region is CASSQQGGSTDTQYF. As DNA, the CDR3 is TGTGCCAGCAGCCAACAGGGGGGGAGCACAGATACGCAGTATTTT.

V is TRBV20-1 and J is TRBJ2-1, with a tentative D call TRBD2 (5 bases). Germline V gene lookup returns CDR1 DFQATT and CDR2 SNEGSKA (reference sequence). V lost 5 bases, J lost 9 bases, and 14 bases lay in between. This CDR3 contains 12 residues. CDR3 DNA sequence: TGCAGTGCTTCCCAACGGGATCTTGAGCAGTTCTTC. Amino acids: CSASQRDLEQFF.

The CDR3 region is CAGRTGDSYEQYF. Written as DNA, the CDR3 is TGTGCCGGAAGGACAGGGGACTCCTACGAGCAGTACTTC. The rearrangement links TRBV7-8 to TRBJ2-7, with 9 bases matching TRBD1. The CDR3 contains 13 residues. Germline CDR1 reads SGHVS; CDR2 reads FQNEAQ. J was trimmed by 0 bases and V by 11 bases; bases with no gene match: 5.

The genes are TRBV5-1 and TRBJ2-7; D is possibly TRBD1 (6 bases). V shed 4 bases and J shed 2 bases, with 13 bases lying between them. This CDR3 has 14 amino acids. Germline assignment: CDR1 SGHRS and CDR2 YFSETQ. This CDR3 reads CASSIRTDPYEQYF. CDR3 nucleotides: TGCGCCAGCAGCATTCGGACAGACCCCTACGAGCAGTACTTC.

The V and J genes are TRBV7-2 and TRBJ1-2; 10 bases agree with TRBD1. The V segment lost 4 bases and the J segment 4 bases; nucleotides outside the gene matches: 12. Germline CDR1 SGHTA, CDR2 FQGNSA. The CDR3 is 17 amino acids. CDR3 protein: CASSYPRLGDRGYGYTF. CDR3 coding DNA: TGTGCCAGCAGCTATCCACGCCTAGGGGACAGGGGCTATGGCTACACCTTC. The full variable domain, with the rest looked up from reference TRBV7-2 and TRBJ1-2, is GAGVSQSPSNKVTEKGKDVELRCDPISGHTALYWYRQSLGQGLEFLIYFQGNSAPDKSGLPSDRFSAERTGGSVSTLTIQRTQQEDSAVYLCASSYPRLGDRGYGYTFGSGTRLTVV.